The 8 T cell receptor beta chains reported below all come from one sample, sequenced in a study of shared clonotypes between healthy human individuals. Generated by immunoSEQ multiplex PCR, the TCRdb table keeps only in-frame clones and is missing some. The sample gives about 480,000 clones, more than 65% of which show up once; 10% to 15% is in the top ten. The sample consisted of PBMCs. These receptors originate from a woman aged 40-49 years in good health. Some clones in this sample may be carry-over from other donors' samples.

This clone was observed once. The chain couples TRBV18 to TRBJ1-2; D is perhaps TRBD1 (6 bases). The ends were cut back, 2 bases at V and 8 bases at J, with 15 bases in the middle. The CDR3 spans 14 residues. Germline-derived CDR1 and CDR2 are KGHSH and LQKENI. CDR3 in amino acids: CASSPSPGADGYTF. As DNA, the CDR3 is TGTGCCAGCTCACCAAGTCCGGGGGCTGACGGCTACACCTTC.

This clone was seen more than once but under ten times. This chain links TRBV25-1 with TRBJ2-5; D call uncertain. Per germline, CDR1 MGHDK and CDR2 SYGVNS. V lost 0 bases, J lost 5 bases, and 16 bases lay in between. This CDR3 region has 16 residues. The CDR3 region is CASSEYNPASGETQYF. The CDR3 region has the DNA TGTGCCAGCAGTGAATATAACCCAGCTTCCGGGGAGACCCAGTACTTC.

This clone was detected once. The chain recombines TRBV30 with TRBJ1-3, with 7 bases that match TRBD1. CDR3 size: 16 residues. CDR1 and CDR2 from the germline V gene are GTSNPN and SVGIG (reference sequence). After removal of 4 bases from V and 0 bases from J, the junction contained 9 bases not matched to a gene. This chain's CDR3 is CAWNAPTGFSGNTIYF. The CDR3 bases are TGTGCCTGGAATGCCCCGACAGGGTTCTCTGGAAACACCATATATTTT.

The gene calls are TRBV21-1 and TRBJ2-1; TRBD2 is taken as the D call from the table, unchecked against the DNA. TRBV21-1 is annotated as a pseudogene. The CDR3 consists of 15 residues. In DNA form, the CDR3 reads TGTGCCAGCTGCCCCGGACTAGCGGGCTACAATGAGCAGTTCTTC. Protein: CASCPGLAGYNEQFF.

The CDR3 protein is CASSRQRLYSNQPQHF. Here the CDR3 DNA reads TGTGCCAGCTCAAGACAGAGACTTTATAGCAATCAGCCCCAGCATTTT. The chain is built from TRBV28 and TRBJ1-5; possibly TRBD1 for D (5 bases). From germline, CDR1 is MDHEN and CDR2 SYDVKM. V lost 8 bases and J 0 bases, leaving 17 bases between the germline ends. This CDR3 contains 16 residues.

The CDR3 nucleotides are TGCGCCAGCAGCCCACCGGGAGGTGAGCAGTTCTTC. This gives the protein CASSPPGGEQFF. V usage is TRBV5-1 and J usage is TRBJ2-1, with 7 bases that match TRBD2. V shed 4 bases and J 9 bases; nucleotides not matched to a gene: 4. Germline CDR1 reads SGHRS; CDR2 reads YFSETQ. The CDR3 totals 12 residues.

The chain has TRBV6-1 and TRBJ2-1, with D maybe TRBD2 (6 bases). CDR1 MNHNS and CDR2 SASEGT come from the germline V gene. The CDR3 contains 13 residues. V lost 6 bases, J lost 6 bases, and 12 bases lay in between. CDR3 protein: CASRASALNEQFF. CDR3 sequence (DNA): TGTGCCAGCAGGGCTAGCGCCCTCAATGAGCAGTTCTTC.

This clone was found once. The chain couples TRBV27 to TRBJ2-3; the match to TRBD2 covers 7 bases. Germline assignment: CDR1 MNHEY and CDR2 SMNVEV (reference sequence). The CDR3 is 14 residues long. The trim removed 7 bases at V and 5 bases at J, leaving 9 bases unmatched. CDR3: CASNGGGPEDTQYF. In DNA form, the CDR3 reads TGTGCCAGCAACGGGGGAGGGCCGGAAGATACGCAGTATTTT.